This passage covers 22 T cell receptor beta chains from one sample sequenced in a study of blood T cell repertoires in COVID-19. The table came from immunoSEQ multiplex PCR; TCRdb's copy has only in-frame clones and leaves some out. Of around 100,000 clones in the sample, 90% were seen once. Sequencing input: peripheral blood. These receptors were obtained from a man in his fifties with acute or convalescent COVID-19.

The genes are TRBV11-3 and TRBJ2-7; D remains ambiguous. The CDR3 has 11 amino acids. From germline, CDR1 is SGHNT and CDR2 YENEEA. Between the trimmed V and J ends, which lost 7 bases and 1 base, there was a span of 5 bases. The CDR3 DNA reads TGTGCCAGCACCAAATCCTACGAGCAGTACTTC. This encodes CASTKSYEQYF.

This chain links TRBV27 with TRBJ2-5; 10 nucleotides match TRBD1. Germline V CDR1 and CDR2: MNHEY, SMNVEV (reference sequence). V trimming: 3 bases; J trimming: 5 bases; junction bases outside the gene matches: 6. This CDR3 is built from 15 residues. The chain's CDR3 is CASSFRPGQGETQYF. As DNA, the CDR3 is TGTGCCAGCAGTTTTCGACCGGGACAGGGGGAGACCCAGTACTTC.

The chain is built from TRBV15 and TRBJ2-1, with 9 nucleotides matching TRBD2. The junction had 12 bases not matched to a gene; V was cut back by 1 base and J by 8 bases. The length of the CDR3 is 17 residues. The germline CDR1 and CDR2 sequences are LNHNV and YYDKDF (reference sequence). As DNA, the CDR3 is TGTGCCACCAGCAGAGTCTCGGCGGGAGGGCTACGGGATGAGCAGTTCTTC. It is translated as CATSRVSAGGLRDEQFF.

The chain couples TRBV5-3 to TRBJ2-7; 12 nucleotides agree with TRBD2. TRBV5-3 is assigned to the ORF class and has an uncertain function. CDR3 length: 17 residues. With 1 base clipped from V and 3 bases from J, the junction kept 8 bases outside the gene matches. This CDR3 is CARSLILRLAGVYEQYF. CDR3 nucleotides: TGTGCCAGAAGCTTGATTCTTCGACTAGCGGGAGTCTACGAGCAGTACTTC.

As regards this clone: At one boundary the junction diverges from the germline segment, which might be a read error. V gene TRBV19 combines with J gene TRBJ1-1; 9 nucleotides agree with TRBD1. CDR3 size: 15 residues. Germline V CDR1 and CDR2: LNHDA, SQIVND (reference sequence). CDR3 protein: CASSDRGAMNAEAFF. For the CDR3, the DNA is TGTGCCAGTAGTGACAGGGGGGCTATGAACGCTGAAGCTTTCTTT.

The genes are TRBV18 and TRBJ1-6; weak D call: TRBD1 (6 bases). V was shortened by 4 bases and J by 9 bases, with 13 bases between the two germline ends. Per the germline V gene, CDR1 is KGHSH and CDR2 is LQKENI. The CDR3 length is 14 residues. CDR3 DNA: TGTGCCAGCTCACAAACAGGGTTTGGTTCACCCCTCCACTTT. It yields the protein CASSQTGFGSPLHF.

Here the CDR3 reads CASSFYGGLSYEQYF. The CDR3, as DNA: TGTGCCAGCAGCTTCTACGGGGGGTTATCGTACGAGCAGTACTTC. The J gene is TRBJ2-7, the V gene TRBV5-4; 7 nucleotides match TRBD2. In germline, CDR1 is SGHNT, CDR2 YYREEE (reference sequence). The length of the CDR3 is 15 residues. V was pared by 2 bases and J by 4 bases, with 9 bases of the junction left unmatched.

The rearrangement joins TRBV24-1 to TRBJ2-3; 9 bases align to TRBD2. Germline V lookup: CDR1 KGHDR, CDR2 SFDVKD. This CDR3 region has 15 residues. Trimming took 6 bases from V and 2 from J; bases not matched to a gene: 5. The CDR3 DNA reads TGTGCCACCAGTTCCGGACTAGCGCTCACAGATACGCAGTATTTT. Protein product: CATSSGLALTDTQYF.

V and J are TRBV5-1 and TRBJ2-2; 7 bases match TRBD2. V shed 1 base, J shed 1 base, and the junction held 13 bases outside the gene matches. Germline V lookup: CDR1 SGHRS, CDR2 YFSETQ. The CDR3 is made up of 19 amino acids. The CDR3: CASSLRSGTLPENTGELFF. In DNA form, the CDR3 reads TGCGCCAGCAGCTTGAGGAGCGGGACCCTTCCTGAGAACACCGGGGAGCTGTTTTTT.

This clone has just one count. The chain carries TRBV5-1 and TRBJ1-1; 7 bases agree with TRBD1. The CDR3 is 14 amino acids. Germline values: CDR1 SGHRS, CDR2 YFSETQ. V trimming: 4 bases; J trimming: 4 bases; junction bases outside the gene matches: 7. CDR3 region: CASSDGQVTTEAFF. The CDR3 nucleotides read TGCGCCAGCAGCGACGGACAGGTAACCACTGAAGCTTTCTTT.

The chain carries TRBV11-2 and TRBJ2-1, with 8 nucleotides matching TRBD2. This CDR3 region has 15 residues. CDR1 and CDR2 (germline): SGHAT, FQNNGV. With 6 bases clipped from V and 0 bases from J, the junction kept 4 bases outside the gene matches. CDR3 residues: CASRFSGSSYNEQFF. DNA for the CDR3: TGTGCCAGCAGATTCAGCGGGAGCTCCTACAATGAGCAGTTCTTC.

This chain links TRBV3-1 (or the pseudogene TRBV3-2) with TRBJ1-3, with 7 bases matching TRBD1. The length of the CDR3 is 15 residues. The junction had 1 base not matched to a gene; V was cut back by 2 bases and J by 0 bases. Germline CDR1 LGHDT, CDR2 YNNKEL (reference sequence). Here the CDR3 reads CASSQRGLSGNTIYF. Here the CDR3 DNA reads TGTGCCAGCAGCCAAAGGGGGCTCTCTGGAAACACCATATATTTT.

The DNA for the CDR3 is TGTGCCAGCAGGGGAGGCACAAGTGGAAACACCATATATTTT. Translated: CASRGGTSGNTIYF. This chain joins TRBV9 and TRBJ1-3; D remains unclear. The CDR3 has 14 residues. V gave up 5 bases and J gave up 3 bases, with 12 bases separating them. The germline V gene has CDR1 SGDLS and CDR2 YYNGEE.

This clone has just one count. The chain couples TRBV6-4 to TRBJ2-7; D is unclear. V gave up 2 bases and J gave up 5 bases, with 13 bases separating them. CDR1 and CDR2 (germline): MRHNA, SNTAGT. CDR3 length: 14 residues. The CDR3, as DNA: TGTGCCAGCAGTGACCACCCCGGTTCCCACGAGCAGTACTTC. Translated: CASSDHPGSHEQYF.

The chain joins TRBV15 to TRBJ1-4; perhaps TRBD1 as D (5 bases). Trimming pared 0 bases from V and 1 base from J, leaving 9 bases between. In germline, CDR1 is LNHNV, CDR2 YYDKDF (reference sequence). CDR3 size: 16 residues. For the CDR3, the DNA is TGTGCCACCAGCAGAGATAGCGGACAAACTAATGAAAAACTGTTTTTT. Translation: CATSRDSGQTNEKLFF.

The DNA of the CDR3 is TGTGCAAGTCGCTTACCTACTACAGACAGGGGACCGTCCTACGAGCAGTACTTC. It is translated as CASRLPTTDRGPSYEQYF. The chain combines TRBV12-2 with TRBJ2-7; TRBD1, as called in the table, went unchecked against the DNA. TRBV12-2 is a listed pseudogene. The CDR3 consists of 18 residues.

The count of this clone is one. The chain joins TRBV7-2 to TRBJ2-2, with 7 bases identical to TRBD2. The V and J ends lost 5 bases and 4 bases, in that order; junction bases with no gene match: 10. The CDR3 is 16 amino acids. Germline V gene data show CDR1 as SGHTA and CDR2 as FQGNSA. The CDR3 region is CASSLLGVAGTGELFF. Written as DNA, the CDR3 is TGTGCCAGCAGCCTACTGGGGGTAGCGGGCACCGGGGAGCTGTTTTTT. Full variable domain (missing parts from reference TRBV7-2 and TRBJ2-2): GAGVSQSPSNKVTEKGKDVELRCDPISGHTALYWYRQSLGQGLEFLIYFQGNSAPDKSGLPSDRFSAERTGGSVSTLTIQRTQQEDSAVYLCASSLLGVAGTGELFFGEGSRLTVL.

This CDR3 is CASRPPGLDEQYF. DNA for the CDR3: TGTGCCAGCAGACCGCCAGGGCTCGACGAGCAGTACTTC. The chain links TRBV28 to TRBJ2-7; possible D gene TRBD1, 5 bases. The CDR3 is 13 amino acids. Per germline, CDR1 MDHEN and CDR2 SYDVKM. V was cut by 6 bases and J by 5 bases, with 14 bases left in between.

CDR3 protein: CASSGGQLYGYTF. The DNA for the CDR3 is TGTGCCAGCAGCGGGGGACAGTTGTATGGCTACACCTTC. The chain combines TRBV5-4 with TRBJ1-2, with 7 bases lining up with TRBD1. The germline V gene encodes CDR1 SGHNT and CDR2 YYREEE (reference sequence). CDR3 length equals 13 residues. V shed 4 bases, J shed 5 bases, and the junction held 5 bases outside the gene matches.

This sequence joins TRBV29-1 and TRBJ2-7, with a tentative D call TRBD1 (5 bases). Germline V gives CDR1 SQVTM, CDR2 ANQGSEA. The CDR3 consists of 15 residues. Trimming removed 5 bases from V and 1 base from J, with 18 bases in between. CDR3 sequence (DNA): TGCAGCGTTTACTCAGGGCCAAAAGGTTCCTACGAGCAGTACTTC. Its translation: CSVYSGPKGSYEQYF.

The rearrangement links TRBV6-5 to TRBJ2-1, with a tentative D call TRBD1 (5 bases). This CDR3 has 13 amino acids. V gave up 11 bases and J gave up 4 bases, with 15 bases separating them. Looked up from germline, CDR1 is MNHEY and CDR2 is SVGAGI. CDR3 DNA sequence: TGTGCCTGCTGGGGCCTTAGGTACAATGAGCAGTTCTTC. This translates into CACWGLRYNEQFF.

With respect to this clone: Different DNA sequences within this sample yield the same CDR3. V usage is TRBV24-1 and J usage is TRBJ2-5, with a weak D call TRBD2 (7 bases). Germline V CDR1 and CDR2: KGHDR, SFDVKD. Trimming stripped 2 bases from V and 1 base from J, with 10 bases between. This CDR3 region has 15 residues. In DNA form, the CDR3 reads TGTGCCACCAGTGATTGGGAGGGGGGCCAAGAGACCCAGTACTTC. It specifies CATSDWEGGQETQYF.